The 21 T cell receptor beta chains given below trace back to one sample, sequenced in a study of type 1 and type 2 diabetes patients. PCR was run on genomic DNA. The TCR beta CDR3 region was amplified using 30 forward and 13 reverse primers. Via MiXCR, TCRdb re-called the multiplex PCR reads, giving one row per CDR3 protein. The sample holds approximately 260,000 distinct CDR3 sequences, around 47% seen once. Sequencing input: peripheral blood mononuclear cells (PBMCs). These receptors all stem from a man aged 18 to 29 with type 2 diabetes.

The V gene is TRBV2, the J gene TRBJ2-7; perhaps TRBD2 as D (5 bases). V was shortened by 3 bases and J by 2 bases, with 11 bases between the two germline ends. The CDR3 covers 14 residues. CDR1 and CDR2 from the germline V gene are SNHLY and FYNNEI. The CDR3, as DNA: TGTGCCAGCAGTGAGGGGAGCCTTGCCTACGAGCAGTACTTC. Translated: CASSEGSLAYEQYF.

The genes are TRBV19 and TRBJ1-1; 8 bases are shared with TRBD1. This CDR3 has 14 amino acids. V trimming: 7 bases; J trimming: 5 bases; junction bases outside the gene matches: 9. The germline CDR1 and CDR2 sequences are LNHDA and SQIVND (reference sequence). In DNA, the CDR3 is TGTGCCAGTAACGAGGACAGGGAAGAGACTGAAGCTTTCTTT. Amino acid sequence: CASNEDREETEAFF.

The chain links TRBV6-5 to TRBJ2-7; TRBD1 matches at 11 bases. Germline CDR1 is MNHEY and CDR2 is SVGAGI. This CDR3 comprises 13 residues. V was pared by 4 bases and J by 4 bases, with 0 bases of the junction left unmatched. The CDR3 DNA sequence: TGTGCCAGCAGTTGGGACAGGGGGTACGAGCAGTACTTC. Translation: CASSWDRGYEQYF.

The chain employs TRBV24-1 and TRBJ2-1; 8 nucleotides line up with TRBD2. Per germline, CDR1 KGHDR and CDR2 SFDVKD. The CDR3 spans 16 residues. Trimming took 2 bases from V and 7 from J; bases not matched to a gene: 9. In DNA form, the CDR3 reads TGTGCCACCAGTGATTGGACAGAACGGGGGGGAAATGAGCAGTTCTTC. It yields the protein CATSDWTERGGNEQFF.

This clonotype came up a few times. A read error may explain this, as a much larger clone is one base away. It is likely a read error, because the conserved phenylalanine at the end of the CDR3 is missing. The chain recombines TRBV30 with TRBJ1-1, with D hard to call. Germline V CDR1 and CDR2: GTSNPN, SVGIG (reference sequence). V was clipped by 1 base and J by 3 bases, with 9 bases between them. This CDR3 spans 13 amino acids. The CDR3 protein is CAWSAVRYTEAFL. CDR3 sequence (DNA): TGTGCCTGGAGTGCGGTACGGTACACTGAAGCTTTCCTT.

The gene calls are TRBV5-6 and TRBJ2-2, with a weak D call TRBD1 (5 bases). The CDR3 loop spans 15 amino acids. Trimming took off 0 bases at V and 4 bases at J, with 10 bases between the two ends. Germline assignment: CDR1 SGHDT and CDR2 YYEEEE. CDR3 nucleotides: TGTGCCAGCAGCTTGGCAGGGCCGACCACCGGGGAGCTGTTTTTT. It codes for CASSLAGPTTGELFF.

The chain links TRBV10-3 to TRBJ1-1; D might be TRBD1 (5 bases). Germline CDR1 is ENHRY and CDR2 is SYGVKD. Trimming pared 4 bases from V and 1 base from J, leaving 19 bases between. The CDR3 loop spans 17 amino acids. The CDR3 sequence is CAISGKGQGSRNTEAFF. CDR3 DNA: TGTGCCATCAGTGGGAAGGGGCAGGGCAGCCGGAACACTGAAGCTTTCTTT.

V is TRBV12-3 or TRBV12-4 and J is TRBJ2-5; 7 bases match TRBD1. V shed 6 bases, J shed 5 bases, and the junction held 9 bases outside the gene matches. This CDR3 has 14 amino acids. CDR3 coding DNA: TGTGCCAGCAGGCAACAGGGGATAGGGGAGACCCAGTACTTC. It specifies CASRQQGIGETQYF.

The chain recombines TRBV20-1 with TRBJ2-7; D possibly corresponds to TRBD2 (6 bases). CDR3 length equals 11 residues. V was shortened by 7 bases and J by 11 bases, with 18 bases between the two germline ends. Germline V gene lookup returns CDR1 DFQATT and CDR2 SNEGSKA (reference sequence). CDR3: CSVGGPVGEYF. The CDR3 DNA reads TGCAGTGTCGGGGGTCCCGTCGGGGAGTACTTC.

This clonotype was picked up a small number of times. CDR3: CSARDLRVDEQYF. DNA for the CDR3: TGCAGTGCTAGAGATCTGAGAGTCGACGAGCAGTACTTC. The V and J genes are TRBV20-1 and TRBJ2-7; D gene ambiguous. This CDR3 is 13 amino acids long. Per germline, CDR1 DFQATT and CDR2 SNEGSKA (reference sequence). Trimming took off 0 bases at V and 5 bases at J, with 11 bases between the two ends.

The rearrangement links TRBV7-2 to TRBJ2-5; 10 bases line up with TRBD2. The trim removed 5 bases at V and 2 bases at J, leaving 20 bases unmatched. Germline lookup yields CDR1 SGHTA and CDR2 FQGNSA. The CDR3 sequence is 20 residues long. CDR3 DNA: TGTGCCAGCAGCACCGATCCGAAGCGGGGGGGCCCGGTAAGACAAGAGACCCAGTACTTC. Its translation: CASSTDPKRGGPVRQETQYF.

This clonotype was counted only a few times. This chain links TRBV15 with TRBJ1-5, with no clear D. The CDR3 covers 14 residues. The V end was cut by 1 base, the J end by 6 bases, with 10 bases between. Germline CDR1 reads LNHNV; CDR2 reads YYDKDF (reference sequence). The CDR3 reads CATSRGSLSQPQHF. CDR3 nucleotides: TGTGCCACCAGCAGAGGCAGCTTATCTCAGCCCCAGCATTTT.

The V gene is TRBV15, the J gene TRBJ2-7; 11 nucleotides agree with TRBD1. V shed 5 bases and J 2 bases; nucleotides not matched to a gene: 8. CDR1 LNHNV and CDR2 YYDKDF come from the germline V gene (reference sequence). This CDR3 spans 16 amino acids. The CDR3 loop reads CATSDTGQGDTYEQYF. The DNA of the CDR3 is TGTGCCACCAGCGATACGGGACAGGGGGATACCTACGAGCAGTACTTC.

This clonotype was seen a handful of times. This sequence joins TRBV4-1 and TRBJ2-3; 9 bases are shared with TRBD2. The CDR3 contains 14 residues. V dropped 0 bases and J dropped 15; count of bases not matched to a gene: 10. CDR1 and CDR2 from the germline V gene are MGHRA and YSYEKL. CDR3 sequence reads: CASSQDRPAGGCYF. CDR3 DNA: TGCGCCAGCAGCCAAGATCGTCCAGCGGGAGGTTGTTATTTT.

The chain couples TRBV13 to TRBJ2-7, with TRBD2 identical over 15 bases. The CDR3 has 15 residues. After removal of 5 bases from V and 7 bases from J, the junction contained 6 bases not matched to a gene. Per the germline V gene, CDR1 is PRHDT and CDR2 is FYEKMQ (reference sequence). The CDR3 coding sequence is TGTGCCAGCAGCGAAGGACTAGCGGGGGGGTCGGAGCAGTACTTC. It yields the protein CASSEGLAGGSEQYF. Combining the CDR3 with reference TRBV13 and TRBJ2-7 gives the whole variable domain AAGVIQSPRHLIKEKRETATLKCYPIPRHDTVYWYQQGPGQDPQFLISFYEKMQSDKGSIPDRFSAQQFSDYHSELNMSSLELGDSALYFCASSEGLAGGSEQYFGPGTRLTVT.

The chain is built from TRBV27 and TRBJ2-1; 8 bases line up with TRBD2. The trim removed 8 bases at V and 7 bases at J, leaving 10 bases unmatched. CDR3 length: 14 residues. CDR1 and CDR2 (germline): MNHEY, SMNVEV (reference sequence). The CDR3 sequence is CASRGGLAGNEQFF. For the CDR3, the DNA is TGTGCCAGCCGGGGGGGTCTCGCGGGAAATGAGCAGTTCTTC.

A remark on this clonotype: This may be a read error: a much more frequent sequence differs by one nucleotide. The chain carries TRBV2 and TRBJ2-1, with 7 bases identical to TRBD2. V dropped 4 bases and J dropped 10; count of bases not matched to a gene: 1. CDR3 length: 11 amino acids. Germline lookup yields CDR1 SNHLY and CDR2 FYNNEI. The CDR3 here is CASSGDYEQFF. The CDR3 nucleotides read TGTGCCAGCAGTGGGGACTACGAGCAGTTCTTC. The entire variable domain, with the rest obtained from reference TRBV2 and TRBJ2-1, is as follows: EPEVTQTPSHQVTQMGQEVILRCVPISNHLYFYWYRQILGQKVEFLVSFYNNEISEKSEIFDDQFSVERPDGSNFTLKIRSTKLEDSAMYFCASSGDYEQFFGPGTRLTVL.

J is TRBJ1-1 and V is TRBV30; maybe TRBD1 (5 bases). Germline lookup yields CDR1 GTSNPN and CDR2 SVGIG (reference sequence). This CDR3 comprises 14 residues. The V end lost 0 bases, the J end lost 3 bases, and 11 bases lay between the germline ends. CDR3 sequence: CAWSVTGRYTEAFF. Here the CDR3 DNA reads TGTGCCTGGAGTGTAACAGGCAGGTACACTGAAGCTTTCTTT.

This clonotype was recorded a few times. The chain combines TRBV7-2 with TRBJ1-5, with D uncertain. CDR3 size: 13 residues. Per germline, CDR1 SGHTA and CDR2 FQGNSA. The germline V and J ends were trimmed by 1 base and 4 bases, with 5 bases remaining between them. This CDR3 is CASSLDGNQPQHF. The DNA of the CDR3 is TGTGCCAGCAGCTTAGACGGGAATCAGCCCCAGCATTTT.

The chain recombines TRBV2 with TRBJ2-7; unclear D gene. V was cut by 7 bases and J by 1 base, with 8 bases left in between. CDR3 length: 12 amino acids. CDR1 and CDR2 from the germline V gene are SNHLY and FYNNEI. The CDR3 nucleotides are TGTGCCAGCAATCCGGAATCCTACGAGCAGTACTTC. Translation gives CASNPESYEQYF. The full variable domain, in which reference TRBV2 and TRBJ2-7 provide the parts outside the CDR3, is EPEVTQTPSHQVTQMGQEVILRCVPISNHLYFYWYRQILGQKVEFLVSFYNNEISEKSEIFDDQFSVERPDGSNFTLKIRSTKLEDSAMYFCASNPESYEQYFGPGTRLTVT.

Notes on this clonotype: This may come from a read error, since a much larger clone is one base off. The chain has TRBV7-2 and TRBJ1-2, with a possible D match to TRBD1 (6 bases). Germline values: CDR1 SGHTA, CDR2 FQGNSA. The CDR3 totals 14 residues. The chain's CDR3 is CVSLRTGTDYGYTF. In DNA, the CDR3 is TGTGTCAGCCTTCGAACAGGGACGGACTATGGCTACACCTTC.